The 31 T cell receptor beta chains below all came from one sample that was sequenced in a study of blood T cell repertoires in COVID-19. Some clones are missing from TCRdb's copy, which holds only in-frame ones; the method was immunoSEQ multiplex PCR. The repertoire holds some 95,000 clones, with over 80% as singletons. Material for sequencing was peripheral blood. These receptors were collected from a human donor with active COVID-19. The donor label of this sample is uncertain.

The chain couples TRBV5-1 to TRBJ1-2; maybe TRBD1 (5 bases). This CDR3 is 13 amino acids long. V was clipped by 4 bases and J by 8 bases, with 15 bases between them. Per germline, CDR1 SGHRS and CDR2 YFSETQ. The CDR3 reads CASSDSWGTGYTF. The CDR3 DNA is TGCGCCAGCAGCGACAGTTGGGGCACGGGCTACACCTTC.

CDR3: CASSAQGANSPLHF. The CDR3 DNA reads TGTGCCAGCAGCGCTCAGGGCGCGAATTCACCCCTCCACTTT. J is TRBJ1-6 and V is TRBV2; a weak D match, TRBD1 (5 bases). V lost 6 bases and J 7 bases, leaving 13 bases between the germline ends. The V gene's germline CDR1 is SNHLY and CDR2 FYNNEI. The CDR3 spans 14 residues.

The chain links TRBV4-1 to TRBJ1-1, with 7 bases lining up with TRBD1. Trimming at V came to 3 bases and at J to 3 bases, leaving 10 bases not matched to a gene. CDR1 and CDR2 from the germline V gene are MGHRA and YSYEKL. CDR3 length equals 16 residues. CDR3 sequence (DNA): TGCGCCAGCAGCCAGGAAGGTGACAGGGCGGACACTGAAGCTTTCTTT. Residues: CASSQEGDRADTEAFF.

The chain links TRBV27 to TRBJ2-7; 7 positions agree with TRBD1. V was clipped by 2 bases and J by 5 bases; unmatched bases: 3. Looked up from germline, CDR1 is MNHEY and CDR2 is SMNVEV (reference sequence). This CDR3 comprises 13 residues. Here the CDR3 reads CASSLLQGDEQYF. The CDR3 coding sequence is TGTGCCAGCAGTTTACTTCAGGGGGACGAGCAGTACTTC.

CDR3 protein: CASSLDTYEQYF. The CDR3 nucleotides are TGTGCCAGCAGTTTGGACACCTACGAGCAGTACTTC. V and J are TRBV7-6 and TRBJ2-7, with D possibly TRBD1 on 5 matching bases. The CDR3 consists of 12 residues. Trimming shortened V by 6 bases and J by 2 bases, and 8 bases separated the two germline ends. CDR1 is SGHVS, CDR2 FNYEAQ, per germline.

The V and J genes are TRBV6-5 and TRBJ1-5; 7 bases are a match to TRBD1. With 6 bases clipped from V and 7 bases from J, the junction kept 12 bases outside the gene matches. CDR3 length equals 15 residues. Per the germline V gene, CDR1 is MNHEY and CDR2 is SVGAGI. CDR3 in amino acids: CASSVDRESWQPQHF. The CDR3 DNA sequence: TGTGCCAGCAGCGTCGACAGGGAGAGTTGGCAGCCCCAGCATTTT.

This rearrangement joins TRBV18 to TRBJ2-1, with a tentative D call TRBD1 (8 bases). The CDR3 totals 17 residues. Trimming removed 3 bases at V and 0 bases at J, with 15 bases between. Germline CDR1 reads KGHSH; CDR2 reads LQKENI. The CDR3 loop is CASSPNRGRDSYNEQFF. CDR3 sequence (DNA): TGTGCCAGCTCACCGAACAGGGGGAGGGACTCCTACAATGAGCAGTTCTTC.

The chain couples TRBV11-2 to TRBJ2-1; D call uncertain. Trimming shortened V by 6 bases and J by 6 bases, and 24 bases separated the two germline ends. The V gene's germline CDR1 is SGHAT and CDR2 FQNNGV. This CDR3 is 17 amino acids long. For the CDR3, the DNA is TGTGCCAGCAGACGATGGCCTGCCGACTGTCCCTGCAATGAGCAGTTCTTC. Its translation is CASRRWPADCPCNEQFF.

This chain uses TRBV11-2 with TRBJ2-7; D is unresolved. CDR1 is SGHAT, CDR2 FQNNGV, per germline. V was pared by 3 bases and J by 5 bases, with 14 bases between. This CDR3 has 14 residues. The CDR3 sequence: CASSLRAYNDEQYF. DNA for the CDR3: TGTGCCAGCAGCTTGCGAGCCTATAACGACGAGCAGTACTTC.

The chain recombines TRBV4-1 with TRBJ1-1, with no clear D. The V end was cut by 0 bases, the J end by 0 bases, with 11 bases between. CDR3 size: 16 residues. Germline V lookup: CDR1 MGHRA, CDR2 YSYEKL. CDR3 DNA sequence: TGCGCCAGCAGCCAAGATCATAACAGCATGAACACTGAAGCTTTCTTT. This sequence encodes CASSQDHNSMNTEAFF.

CDR3 coding DNA: TGTGCCAGTAGTAACGCCCTCACACGGGCAGGAGGGAGGGTGTACACCGGGGAGCTGTTTTTT. Encoded protein: CASSNALTRAGGRVYTGELFF. The gene calls are TRBV19 and TRBJ2-2; 7 bases align to TRBD2. The length of the CDR3 is 21 residues. V gave up 4 bases and J gave up 3 bases; unmatched junction bases: 23. The germline gives CDR1 LNHDA, CDR2 SQIVND (reference sequence).

The rearrangement joins TRBV4-3 to TRBJ2-1; 8 bases are a match to TRBD2. Per germline, CDR1 LGHNA and CDR2 YSLEER. V shed 4 bases, J shed 4 bases, and the junction held 6 bases outside the gene matches. The CDR3 loop spans 15 amino acids. The chain's CDR3 is CASSPGGALYNEQFF. CDR3 sequence (DNA): TGCGCCAGCAGCCCCGGGGGGGCTCTTTACAATGAGCAGTTCTTC.

This sequence joins TRBV6-4 and TRBJ2-3, with 13 bases that match TRBD2. CDR1 and CDR2 (germline): MRHNA, SNTAGT. With 3 bases clipped from V and 1 base from J, the junction kept 1 base outside the gene matches. This CDR3 contains 16 residues. The CDR3 here is CASSEGLAGGTDTQYF. The CDR3 nucleotides read TGTGCCAGCAGTGAAGGACTAGCGGGGGGCACAGATACGCAGTATTTT.

For this clone: One end of the junction varies from germline; a read error may be responsible. V gene TRBV7-7 combines with J gene TRBJ1-1; 8 bases fit TRBD1. This CDR3 contains 15 residues. CDR1 is SSHAT, CDR2 FNYEAQ, per germline (reference sequence). CDR3 residues: CASSKYRGENTEAFF. As DNA, the CDR3 is TGTGCTAGCAGCAAATACAGGGGGGAGAACACTGAAGCTTTCTTT.

The chain employs TRBV7-5 and TRBJ2-1; TRBD2, as called in the table, went unchecked against the DNA. TRBV7-5 is a known pseudogene. The CDR3 is 14 residues long. The CDR3 sequence: CVDPGAGGYNEQFF. The DNA of the CDR3 is TGTGTCGACCCAGGGGCGGGGGGGTACAATGAGCAGTTCTTC.

A single count supports this clone. This CDR3 is CASSLGKGLATQYF. The CDR3 nucleotides are TGTGCCAGCAGCTTGGGAAAGGGACTAGCGACCCAGTACTTC. The chain has TRBV5-6 and TRBJ2-5; the match to TRBD2 covers 9 bases. Germline V gene lookup returns CDR1 SGHDT and CDR2 YYEEEE. V lost 0 bases to trimming and J lost 7 bases; unmatched junction nucleotides: 4. This CDR3 comprises 14 residues.

This clone has only one observation. V is TRBV4-1 and J is TRBJ2-5; D not certain. V lost 1 base, J lost 2 bases, and 5 bases lay in between. The CDR3 contains 13 residues. CDR1 MGHRA and CDR2 YSYEKL come from the germline V gene. CDR3 region: CASSQGIQETQYF. In nucleotides, the CDR3 is TGCGCCAGCAGCCAAGGTATTCAAGAGACCCAGTACTTC.

This rearrangement joins TRBV7-9 to TRBJ2-1, with D possibly matching TRBD2 (5 bases). The CDR3 is 13 residues long. CDR1 is SEHNR, CDR2 FQNEAQ, per germline (reference sequence). V was cut by 7 bases and J by 2 bases, with 9 bases left in between. The chain's CDR3 is CASIGGTYNEQFF. In DNA, the CDR3 is TGTGCCAGCATCGGAGGCACCTACAATGAGCAGTTCTTC.

The chain links TRBV11-1 to TRBJ2-7; 9 bases fit TRBD1. V lost 5 bases, J lost 6 bases, and 8 bases stayed unmatched. Germline values: CDR1 SGHAT, CDR2 FQDESV (reference sequence). CDR3 length: 14 amino acids. The CDR3 loop reads CASSPRDRVSEQYF. The CDR3 DNA follows: TGTGCCAGCAGCCCCCGGGACAGGGTGTCCGAGCAGTACTTC.

V and J are TRBV2 and TRBJ1-5, with a weak D call TRBD1 (6 bases). V shed 6 bases and J shed 3 bases, with 9 bases lying between them. Germline V lookup: CDR1 SNHLY, CDR2 FYNNEI. CDR3 length equals 13 residues. The CDR3 bases are TGTGCCAGCAGAACAGGGTACAATCAGCCCCAGCATTTT. Its translation: CASRTGYNQPQHF.

This chain joins TRBV5-1 and TRBJ2-5; a possible D gene is TRBD2 (6 bases). The CDR3 runs 14 residues. The V gene lost 2 bases and the J gene lost 0 bases, with 8 bases spanning the gap. Germline values: CDR1 SGHRS, CDR2 YFSETQ. The CDR3 DNA reads TGCGCCAGCAGCTTCACTAGCAACCAAGAGACCCAGTACTTC. It specifies CASSFTSNQETQYF.

The chain couples TRBV5-1 to TRBJ2-4; TRBD1 matches at 7 bases. V shed 5 bases, J shed 4 bases, and the junction held 12 bases outside the gene matches. The germline V gene encodes CDR1 SGHRS and CDR2 YFSETQ. The CDR3 extends over 16 amino acids. The CDR3 loop is CASRPGQPQTKNIQYF. The DNA for the CDR3 is TGCGCCAGCAGGCCGGGACAGCCACAAACTAAAAACATTCAGTACTTC. Variable domain in full (rest from reference TRBV5-1 and TRBJ2-4): KAGVTQTPRYLIKTRGQQVTLSCSPISGHRSVSWYQQTPGQGLQFLFEYFSETQRNKGNFPGRFSGRQFSNSRSEMNVSTLELGDSALYLCASRPGQPQTKNIQYFGAGTRLSVL.

V and J are TRBV4-1 and TRBJ2-2; 9 bases fit TRBD2. This CDR3 has 16 residues. J was trimmed by 2 bases and V by 1 base; bases with no gene match: 2. Germline CDR1 is MGHRA and CDR2 is YSYEKL. Written as DNA, the CDR3 is TGCGCCAGCAGCCAAGGACTAGCGGAAAACACCGGGGAGCTGTTTTTT. Amino acid sequence: CASSQGLAENTGELFF.

The genes are TRBV5-1 and TRBJ2-6; the D gene is possibly TRBD1 (6 bases). Trimming stripped 1 base from V and 0 bases from J, with 17 bases between. Germline CDR1 reads SGHRS; CDR2 reads YFSETQ. The CDR3 is made up of 19 amino acids. CDR3 sequence: CASSLIQGFLSSGANVLTF. CDR3 nucleotides: TGCGCCAGCAGCTTGATACAGGGCTTCCTTAGCTCTGGGGCCAACGTCCTGACTTTC.

The rearrangement joins TRBV7-9 to TRBJ2-7, with D possibly being TRBD2 (7 bases). The V and J ends lost 2 bases and 5 bases respectively, with 16 bases between them. Per germline, CDR1 SEHNR and CDR2 FQNEAQ (reference sequence). This CDR3 spans 15 amino acids. The CDR3 is CASSLMEGGAHEQYF. The CDR3 nucleotides read TGTGCCAGCAGCTTAATGGAGGGGGGGGCTCACGAGCAGTACTTC.

The J gene is TRBJ1-5, the V gene TRBV7-9, with TRBD1 matching over 7 bases. The CDR3 totals 12 residues. CDR1 and CDR2 (germline): SEHNR, FQNEAQ (reference sequence). Losses at the gene ends were 7 bases for V and 9 bases for J; bases not matched to a gene: 6. The CDR3 loop reads CASTPGGGPQHF. In DNA form, the CDR3 reads TGTGCCAGCACCCCAGGGGGAGGGCCCCAGCATTTT.

The chain has TRBV7-2 and TRBJ2-7; 9 bases are a match to TRBD1. V lost 2 bases, J lost 0 bases, and 5 bases stayed unmatched. Per germline, CDR1 SGHTA and CDR2 FQGNSA. The CDR3 sequence is 16 residues long. In DNA, the CDR3 is TGTGCCAGCAGCTTAACAGGGGGCGCGAGCTCCTACGAGCAGTACTTC. Translated, it gives CASSLTGGASSYEQYF.

This chain connects TRBV4-2 to TRBJ1-2; D gene ambiguous. With 0 bases removed from V and 4 bases from J, the gap between germline ends came to 12 bases. The CDR3 is made up of 15 amino acids. Germline V gives CDR1 LGHNA, CDR2 YNFKEQ. The CDR3 sequence: CASSQEAARGYGYTF. Here the CDR3 DNA reads TGTGCCAGCAGCCAAGAGGCCGCCCGGGGCTATGGCTACACCTTC.

The J gene is TRBJ2-5, the V gene TRBV11-2; a possible D gene is TRBD1 (6 bases). Germline V CDR1 and CDR2: SGHAT, FQNNGV. V was clipped by 3 bases and J by 4 bases, with 18 bases between them. The CDR3 is 16 residues long. This chain's CDR3 is CASSLLVLGAGETQYF. In nucleotides, the CDR3 is TGTGCCAGCAGCTTGTTAGTGTTGGGGGCGGGAGAGACCCAGTACTTC.

J is TRBJ2-7 and V is TRBV5-1; D is ambiguous. The CDR3 has 13 residues. Trimming cost V 0 bases and J 3 bases, with 7 bases left between them. Looked up from germline, CDR1 is SGHRS and CDR2 is YFSETQ. Written as DNA, the CDR3 is TGCGCCAGCAGCTTGGCCACGAGCTACGAGCAGTACTTC. As protein: CASSLATSYEQYF.

The chain couples TRBV27 to TRBJ2-2, with 11 bases fitting TRBD2. The CDR3 sequence is 19 residues long. The V gene end was trimmed by 6 bases and the J gene end by 5 bases; junction bases not matched to a gene: 17. Germline CDR1 reads MNHEY; CDR2 reads SMNVEV (reference sequence). The CDR3, as DNA: TGTGCCAGCAGGAAATGGGCCGGGACTAGCGGTACAACTACCGGGGAGCTGTTTTTT. Residues: CASRKWAGTSGTTTGELFF.